These 12 T cell receptor beta chains came from one sample sequenced in a study of beta chain features in type 1 diabetes. The entirety of the isolated RNA underwent reverse transcription, so expressed TCRB transcripts were sequenced. Method: immunoSEQ multiplex PCR; TCRdb's copy keeps in-frame clones and lacks some. The sample consists of some 640,000 clones, more than 12% of them appearing once. Study-wide results and caveats: People with Type 1 diabetes carried modestly yet significantly shorter TCRB CDR3s in all four CD4+ subsets.

The antigens these receptors bind are not known. The specimen was naive CD4+ T cells from blood. These receptor sequences come from a man between 18 and 29 years old with type 1 diabetes.

The V gene is TRBV14, the J gene TRBJ2-7; TRBD2 aligns across 7 bases. The germline V gene has CDR1 SGHDN and CDR2 FVKESK. The junction had 8 bases not matched to a gene; V was cut back by 7 bases and J by 5 bases. The CDR3 consists of 13 residues. The CDR3 loop is CASNPSGAHEQYF. The CDR3 bases are TGTGCCAGCAACCCGAGCGGGGCACACGAGCAGTACTTC.

This clone was counted only a few times. The chain combines TRBV19 with TRBJ1-2, with a weak D call TRBD1 (6 bases). Per germline, CDR1 LNHDA and CDR2 SQIVND (reference sequence). V dropped 2 bases and J dropped 4 bases, with 14 bases sitting between them. The CDR3 is 15 residues long. The CDR3 DNA is TGTGCCAGTAGTATACTTACAGGGTACGGCTATGGCTACACCTTC. It encodes CASSILTGYGYGYTF.

CDR3 sequence reads: CASSNLKRTSGGDNEQFF. The CDR3 DNA reads TGTGCCAGCAGCAACCTAAAAAGAACTAGCGGGGGGGACAATGAGCAGTTCTTC. The rearrangement uses TRBV27 and TRBJ2-1; TRBD2 matches 13 bases. The CDR3 runs to 18 residues. CDR1 and CDR2 (germline): MNHEY, SMNVEV (reference sequence). Trimming removed 6 bases from V and 5 bases from J; junction bases left unmatched: 13.

This clone has only a few counts. This chain uses TRBV7-2 with TRBJ2-7; 9 nucleotides match TRBD1. This CDR3 is 13 amino acids long. J gave up 7 bases and V 4 bases, and 5 bases lay outside the gene matches. In germline, CDR1 is SGHTA, CDR2 FQGNSA. This chain's CDR3 is CASSWDRVREQYF. CDR3 DNA sequence: TGTGCCAGCAGCTGGGACAGGGTTCGAGAGCAGTACTTC.

This clone was counted between two and nine times. The V call is TRBV10-3, the J call TRBJ2-7, with 15 bases fitting TRBD2. The ends lost 5 bases at V and 5 bases at J; junction bases unmatched: 4. From germline, CDR1 is ENHRY and CDR2 SYGVKD. The CDR3 contains 15 residues. CDR3 sequence (DNA): TGTGCCATCAGTCCTCGGACTAGCGGGAGGGACGAGCAGTACTTC. Protein: CAISPRTSGRDEQYF.

The chain uses TRBV7-2 and TRBJ2-5, with a weak D call TRBD1 (7 bases). Per germline, CDR1 SGHTA and CDR2 FQGNSA. The ends were cut back, 3 bases at V and 3 bases at J, with 17 bases in the middle. CDR3 length: 16 residues. CDR3 region: CASSFQGGTPKETQYF. CDR3 coding DNA: TGTGCCAGCAGCTTCCAGGGGGGAACGCCTAAAGAGACCCAGTACTTC.

This clone was counted a few times. The chain has TRBV29-1 and TRBJ2-3; a weak D match, TRBD2 (5 bases). CDR1 is SQVTM, CDR2 ANQGSEA, per germline. V was trimmed by 7 bases and J by 1 base, leaving 15 bases between them. The CDR3 has 14 amino acids. The CDR3 DNA is TGCAGCGGAGAACGGGGTTATGGCACAGATACGCAGTATTTT. It yields the protein CSGERGYGTDTQYF.

In regard to this clone: At one end, the junction sequence differs from germline, possibly due to a read error. The rearrangement uses TRBV7-7 and TRBJ2-3; the match to TRBD2 covers 8 bases. The CDR3 runs 15 residues. Germline CDR1 and CDR2: SSHAT and FNYEAQ (reference sequence). The CDR3 reads CASSLAGGTPDTQYF. CDR3 bases: TGTGCTAGCAGCTTGGCGGGAGGTACCCCAGATACGCAGTATTTT. Based on the CDR3 plus reference TRBV7-7 and TRBJ2-3, the full variable domain is GAGVSQSPRYKVTKRGQDVTLRCDPISSHATLYWYQQALGQGPEFLTYFNYEAQPDKSGLPSDRFSAERPEGSISTLTIQRTEQRDSAMYRCASSLAGGTPDTQYFGPGTRLTVL.

The sample holds a few counts of this clone. V gene TRBV11-2 combines with J gene TRBJ2-7; 7 nucleotides agree with TRBD2. The CDR3 runs 13 residues. Trimming took 4 bases from V and 5 from J; bases not matched to a gene: 5. In germline, CDR1 is SGHAT, CDR2 FQNNGV. The CDR3 DNA reads TGTGCCAGCAGCTGGGGGGGTCGCGACGAGCAGTACTTC. Its protein is CASSWGGRDEQYF. Combining the CDR3 with reference TRBV11-2 and TRBJ2-7 gives the whole variable domain EAGVAQSPRYKIIEKRQSVAFWCNPISGHATLYWYQQILGQGPKLLIQFQNNGVVDDSQLPKDRFSAERLKGVDSTLKIQPAKLEDSAVYLCASSWGGRDEQYFGPGTRLTVT.

This clone has only a few counts. V and J are TRBV11-1 and TRBJ1-5; no reliable D call. In germline, CDR1 is SGHAT, CDR2 FQDESV (reference sequence). This CDR3 has 13 amino acids. The V end was cut by 1 base, the J end by 5 bases, with 6 bases between. CDR3 residues: CASSLDTYQPQHF. The CDR3 DNA is TGTGCCAGCAGCTTAGACACCTATCAGCCCCAGCATTTT.

This clone was detected only a few times. The chain combines TRBV29-1 with TRBJ1-1; tentative D call: TRBD1 (5 bases). Trimming pared 7 bases from V and 11 bases from J, leaving 20 bases between. CDR3 length: 12 residues. From germline, CDR1 is SQVTM and CDR2 ANQGSEA. CDR3 in amino acids: CSALQAPPKAFF. The CDR3 coding sequence is TGCAGCGCCCTACAGGCCCCGCCAAAGGCTTTCTTT.

A few counts support this clone. The rearrangement uses TRBV28 and TRBJ2-5; 8 bases match TRBD2. This CDR3 has 15 amino acids. Germline values: CDR1 MDHEN, CDR2 SYDVKM. V trimming: 2 bases; J trimming: 2 bases; junction bases outside the gene matches: 4. CDR3 sequence: CASSLGGGLQETQYF. As DNA, the CDR3 is TGTGCCAGCAGTTTAGGCGGGGGGCTGCAAGAGACCCAGTACTTC. The variable domain in full, completed from reference TRBV28 and TRBJ2-5, reads DVKVTQSSRYLVKRTGEKVFLECVQDMDHENMFWYRQDPGLGLRLIYFSYDVKMKEKGDIPEGYSVSREKKERFSLILESASTNQTSMYLCASSLGGGLQETQYFGPGTRLLVL.